This TCR beta chain was recorded in a study of blood T cell repertoires in COVID-19. The CDR3 is 16 residues long. V lost 3 bases and J lost 6, with 20 bases in between. Per the germline V gene, CDR1 is LNHDA and CDR2 is SQIVND (reference sequence). Cohorts were based on clinical histories the participants reported. Recovered status in Cohort 3 required two negative PCRs, clearance, or symptom resolution. Per the original methods: Estimation of nucleated cell counts was performed using reference gene primer amplification. Assay: immunoSEQ multiplex PCR; the TCRdb copy retains only in-frame clones and omits some. For V, J and clone size, that table is used; D and trimming come from the DNA. The sample yields some 300,000 clones, around 92% seen once.

This receptor was obtained from a woman aged 30 to 39 who had recovered from COVID-19. The sample was PBMCs or T cells enriched from blood (not recorded which). The chain uses TRBV19 and TRBJ1-2; D not certain. CDR3 nucleotides: TGTGCCAGTAGTATTTATGGTACAATGGTGATAAATGGCTACACCTTC. Protein sequence: CASSIYGTMVINGYTF. The variable domain in full, with the rest retrieved from reference TRBV19 and TRBJ1-2, is DGGITQSPKYLFRKEGQNVTLSCEQNLNHDAMYWYRQDPGQGLRLIYYSQIVNDFQKGDIAEGYSVSREKKESFPLTVTSAQKNPTAFYLCASSIYGTMVINGYTFGSGTRLTVV.